A single sample is the source of the 7 T cell receptor beta chains below, sequenced in a study of CXCR3-negative and CXCR3-positive naive CD8 T cells. Antigen specificity for these receptors is unknown. UMI-labeled TRB cDNA libraries were prepared by 5' RACE. TCRdb re-called the 5' RACE reads and gives one entry per CDR3 protein, without DNA. The sample totals approximately 59,000 distinct CDR3 sequences. Study-wide results and limits: Higher TRB CDR3 hydrophobicity marked CXCR3-positive naive cells relative to CXCR3-negative naive cells.

Sequenced input: naive CXCR3+ CD8+ T cells from blood. Subset of the sample: CD45RO-CCR7+CD27+CD95- naive CD8+ T cells expressing CXCR3 (TNR3+). The receptors stem from a human donor in good health. Some clones in this sample may be carry-over from other donors' samples.

This rearrangement joins TRBV20-1 to TRBJ1-2; TCRdb picks TRBD1, but there is no DNA to check that call. Germline V gives CDR1 DFQATT, CDR2 SNEGSKA (reference sequence). This CDR3 is built from 12 residues. The CDR3 sequence is CSARDRAYGYTF.

The chain joins TRBV27 to TRBJ2-7; the TCRdb call, TRBD2, lacks DNA for checking. The CDR3 runs 14 residues. Germline lookup yields CDR1 MNHEY and CDR2 SMNVEV (reference sequence). This chain's CDR3 is CASSPSGPLYEQYF.

V gene TRBV7-9 combines with J gene TRBJ2-1; TCRdb picks TRBD1, but there is no DNA to check that call. CDR3 length: 17 amino acids. The germline V gene encodes CDR1 SEHNR and CDR2 FQNEAQ (reference sequence). The CDR3 region is CASSLVPGALSYNEQFF.

The chain couples TRBV4-3 to TRBJ2-1; TCRdb's assignment of TRBD2 cannot be checked, as there is no DNA. Per germline, CDR1 LGHNA and CDR2 YSLEER. This CDR3 contains 18 residues. The CDR3 is CASSQERTSGGAMDEQFF.

V is TRBV28 and J is TRBJ2-7; TCRdb returns TRBD1, unconfirmable since there is no DNA. Germline CDR1 is MDHEN and CDR2 is SYDVKM. CDR3 length: 14 amino acids. The CDR3 is CASSQQDRGYEQYF.

The chain combines TRBV7-9 with TRBJ1-1; TCRdb indicates TRBD1, and absent DNA this call remains unverified. This CDR3 region has 14 residues. Germline CDR1 SEHNR, CDR2 FQNEAQ (reference sequence). This CDR3 reads CASSPRDSNTEAFF.

J is TRBJ2-7 and V is TRBV5-1. Germline CDR1 and CDR2: SGHRS and YFSETQ. CDR3 length: 14 residues. The CDR3 reads CASSLVEVAYEQYF.